The clone carrying this T cell receptor (beta chain) was observed once. Antigen: not known. This record comes from a study of cytomegalovirus exposure and HLA in healthy donors. Study as a whole: A later analysis reported the same platform for the 110 or so validation repertoires and the roughly 700 first-cohort repertoires. General study results and limits: Rare sequences made up most TCRs, while some public TCRs were found in many donors.

CDR1 is MNHEY, CDR2 SMNVEV, per germline (reference sequence). Trimming removed 2 bases from V and 4 bases from J; junction bases left unmatched: 11. This CDR3 contains 17 residues. The data were produced by immunoSEQ multiplex PCR, yet TCRdb's version contains in-frame clones alone and is incomplete. The repertoire includes about 140,000 clones, 82% of them detected once, and about 27% sits in the top ten. The sequenced sample was PBMCs. This chain links TRBV27 with TRBJ2-5; TRBD1 matches at 9 bases. The sequence was collected from a man aged 25 to 45 in good health and CMV-seropositive. Written as DNA, the CDR3 is TGTGCCAGCAGTTTACTAACTACAGGGGGCGCGGGAGAGACCCAGTACTTC. This codes for CASSLLTTGGAGETQYF.